This entry lists 19 T cell receptor beta chains sequenced from one sample in a study of blood T cell repertoires in COVID-19. Libraries were prepared by immunoSEQ multiplex PCR; TCRdb keeps only in-frame clonotypes and omits some of them. Counted here are about 150,000 clones, about three quarters occurring once; the ten biggest clones make up approximately 1.8%. The sample was peripheral blood. The source of these receptors is an elderly man with acute or convalescent COVID-19.

The chain carries TRBV19 and TRBJ2-2, with 8 bases that match TRBD1. The germline V gene has CDR1 LNHDA and CDR2 SQIVND (reference sequence). The CDR3 length is 14 residues. The ends lost 2 bases at V and 6 bases at J; junction bases unmatched: 2. The CDR3 reads CASSIQGAAGELFF. The CDR3 nucleotides are TGTGCCAGTAGTATACAGGGGGCCGCCGGGGAGCTGTTTTTT.

This chain joins TRBV9 and TRBJ2-2; the match to TRBD2 covers 7 bases. Trimming removed 7 bases from V and 3 bases from J; junction bases left unmatched: 12. Germline-derived CDR1 and CDR2 are SGDLS and YYNGEE. This CDR3 region has 16 residues. CDR3 in amino acids: CASSLSPGGYTGELFF. CDR3 nucleotides: TGTGCCAGCTCCCTCTCGCCGGGGGGATACACCGGGGAGCTGTTTTTT.

CDR3 bases: TGTGCCAGCAGCGTAAGGGACAGGGTGAGGGCTGAAGCTTTCTTT. It yields the protein CASSVRDRVRAEAFF. This chain joins TRBV6-5 and TRBJ1-1; TRBD1 agrees at 9 bases. There are 15 residues in the CDR3. Germline CDR1 MNHEY, CDR2 SVGAGI. V shed 6 bases, J shed 6 bases, and the junction held 11 bases outside the gene matches.

The rearrangement uses TRBV5-1 and TRBJ1-2; possibly TRBD1 for D (6 bases). The V end was cut by 2 bases, the J end by 4 bases, with 9 bases between. This CDR3 region has 13 residues. CDR1 and CDR2 from the germline V gene are SGHRS and YFSETQ. CDR3 in amino acids: CASSLGQRYGYTF. CDR3 in DNA: TGCGCCAGCAGCTTAGGACAGCGCTATGGCTACACCTTC.

The CDR3 here is CATAVLGSDTQYF. CDR3 coding DNA: TGTGCCACCGCAGTACTAGGGTCAGATACGCAGTATTTT. The V call is TRBV19, the J call TRBJ2-3; possibly TRBD2 for D (5 bases). V lost 10 bases and J lost 4, with 15 bases in between. The CDR3 has 13 amino acids. Germline V gives CDR1 LNHDA, CDR2 SQIVND (reference sequence).

The chain recombines TRBV5-1 with TRBJ2-1; maybe TRBD1 (5 bases). The CDR3 sequence is 16 residues long. V dropped 1 base and J dropped 1 base, with 12 bases sitting between them. CDR1 is SGHRS and CDR2 is YFSETQ in the germline V gene. DNA of the CDR3: TGCGCCAGCAGCTTGTGGGGCGGCCTTTCCTACAATGAGCAGTTCTTC. Protein product: CASSLWGGLSYNEQFF. The whole variable domain, remainder taken from reference TRBV5-1 and TRBJ2-1, is KAGVTQTPRYLIKTRGQQVTLSCSPISGHRSVSWYQQTPGQGLQFLFEYFSETQRNKGNFPGRFSGRQFSNSRSEMNVSTLELGDSALYLCASSLWGGLSYNEQFFGPGTRLTVL.

This clone was observed a few times. The chain employs TRBV6-1 and TRBJ2-3; a weak D match, TRBD2 (6 bases). V was shortened by 11 bases and J by 0 bases, with 9 bases between the two germline ends. From germline, CDR1 is MNHNS and CDR2 SASEGT. The CDR3 contains 12 residues. As DNA, the CDR3 is TGTGCCGTGCGGGACAGCACAGATACGCAGTATTTT. It codes for CAVRDSTDTQYF.

This chain uses TRBV10-3 with TRBJ1-2; TRBD1 matches at 12 bases. Trimming at V came to 0 bases and at J to 2 bases, leaving 10 bases not matched to a gene. The CDR3 length is 19 residues. The germline CDR1 and CDR2 sequences are ENHRY and SYGVKD. CDR3 residues: CAISESSGQGALGNYGYTF. The DNA for the CDR3 is TGTGCCATCAGTGAGTCTTCGGGACAGGGGGCATTGGGGAACTATGGCTACACCTTC.

The chain is built from TRBV7-3 and TRBJ2-3; 10 nucleotides align to TRBD2. There are 15 residues in the CDR3. The V gene end was trimmed by 3 bases and the J gene end by 2 bases; junction bases not matched to a gene: 2. CDR1 and CDR2 from the germline V gene are SGHTA and FQGTGA. CDR3 in amino acids: CASSFLAGATDTQYF. The CDR3 DNA reads as TGTGCCAGCAGCTTTCTAGCGGGGGCCACAGATACGCAGTATTTT.

The rearrangement joins TRBV27 to TRBJ1-5, with D perhaps matching TRBD1 (6 bases). V was shortened by 8 bases and J by 7 bases, with 15 bases between the two germline ends. The CDR3 covers 13 residues. Per the germline V gene, CDR1 is MNHEY and CDR2 is SMNVEV (reference sequence). The CDR3 sequence is CASCHRAGQPQHF. The CDR3 bases are TGTGCCAGCTGTCACAGGGCAGGGCAGCCCCAGCATTTT.

The V gene is TRBV6-5, the J gene TRBJ1-2; tentative D call: TRBD1 (6 bases). There are 16 residues in the CDR3. Germline values: CDR1 MNHEY, CDR2 SVGAGI. Trimming removed 2 bases at V and 2 bases at J, with 15 bases between. The CDR3 sequence is CASSYTQGRGNYGYTF. DNA of the CDR3: TGTGCCAGCAGTTACACCCAGGGCAGGGGCAACTATGGCTACACCTTC.

Only a few counts were recorded for this clone. The chain combines TRBV9 with TRBJ2-2, with a possible D match to TRBD1 (6 bases). The CDR3 runs 14 residues. Germline CDR1 and CDR2: SGDLS and YYNGEE. V was pared by 6 bases and J by 3 bases, with 12 bases between. The CDR3 region is CASTVGGDTGELFF. CDR3 sequence (DNA): TGTGCCAGCACTGTAGGGGGTGACACCGGGGAGCTGTTTTTT.

CDR3 protein: CSASKQVNTEAFF. CDR3 sequence (DNA): TGCAGTGCTAGTAAACAGGTGAACACTGAAGCTTTCTTT. V usage is TRBV20-1 and J usage is TRBJ1-1, with D perhaps matching TRBD1 (5 bases). Germline V gives CDR1 DFQATT, CDR2 SNEGSKA (reference sequence). V was trimmed by 3 bases and J by 0 bases, leaving 8 bases between them. CDR3 length: 13 amino acids.

This clone occurred a few times. This chain links TRBV5-4 with TRBJ2-2; the D gene is possibly TRBD1 (5 bases). In germline, CDR1 is SGHNT, CDR2 YYREEE (reference sequence). The CDR3 is made up of 15 amino acids. V shed 4 bases and J shed 3 bases, with 13 bases lying between them. In DNA form, the CDR3 reads TGTGCCAGCAGCCGCGGCCAGGGTTACACCGGGGAGCTGTTTTTT. Amino acid sequence: CASSRGQGYTGELFF. Supplemented by reference TRBV5-4 and TRBJ2-2, the full variable domain reads ETGVTQSPTHLIKTRGQQVTLRCSSQSGHNTVSWYQQALGQGPQFIFQYYREEENGRGNFPPRFSGLQFPNYSSELNVNALELDDSALYLCASSRGQGYTGELFFGEGSRLTVL.

This chain links TRBV11-3 with TRBJ2-5, with D possibly matching TRBD2 (6 bases). V lost 1 base and J lost 4, with 16 bases in between. CDR1 is SGHNT, CDR2 YENEEA, per germline. The CDR3 totals 16 residues. DNA for the CDR3: TGTGCCAGCAGCTTAGTCGTGGGGGTCGGGGGAGAGACCCAGTACTTC. As protein: CASSLVVGVGGETQYF.

This clone was detected once. This chain uses TRBV4-3 with TRBJ1-2, with D maybe TRBD1 (5 bases). The CDR3 extends over 14 amino acids. Germline assignment: CDR1 LGHNA and CDR2 YSLEER. Deletions cut 1 base from V and 5 bases from J, with 11 bases between. As DNA, the CDR3 is TGCGCCAGCAGCCAAGCGGGGGGAGGGTATGGCTACACCTTC. Residues: CASSQAGGGYGYTF.

V gene TRBV5-5 combines with J gene TRBJ2-7, with D maybe TRBD2 (5 bases). CDR1 is SGHKS, CDR2 YYEKEE, per germline (reference sequence). The CDR3 covers 14 residues. V shed 4 bases and J shed 3 bases, with 14 bases lying between them. The CDR3: CASSPNGVGYEQYV. Here the CDR3 DNA reads TGTGCCAGCAGCCCCAACGGGGTGGGCTACGAGCAGTACGTC.

V usage is TRBV9 and J usage is TRBJ1-1; TRBD1 matches at 8 bases. The CDR3 is made up of 12 amino acids. J lost 5 bases, V lost 3 bases, and 0 bases had no gene match. Germline V gene data show CDR1 as SGDLS and CDR2 as YYNGEE. The DNA of the CDR3 is TGTGCCAGCAGCGGACAGGGGACTGAAGCTTTCTTT. It yields the protein CASSGQGTEAFF.

V and J are TRBV15 and TRBJ2-3, with 8 bases fitting TRBD1. The CDR3 covers 17 residues. Germline loops: CDR1 LNHNV, CDR2 YYDKDF (reference sequence). With V trimmed by 0 bases and J by 1 base, 6 bases remained unmatched. The CDR3 DNA is TGTGCCACCAGCAGAGATCCACCAGGGGGCGGCACAGATACGCAGTATTTT. Protein sequence: CATSRDPPGGGTDTQYF.